This T cell receptor beta chain was recovered during a study of T cells in localized non-small cell lung cancer. Study results and caveats: Uninvolved adjacent lung showed peak T cell clonality, exceeding tumor.

V lost 2 bases and J 2 bases, leaving 12 bases between the germline ends. CDR3 length: 15 residues. Germline CDR1 reads ENHRY; CDR2 reads SYGVKD. Measured with immunoSEQ multiplex PCR; TCRdb has only the in-frame clones, and not every one. The sample carries roughly 38,000 clones, over 75% recorded once. A note on this clone: Its antigen is unidentified.

Source: peripheral blood, taken before any cancer treatment. This receptor was obtained from a male donor aged 60 or over with stage III squamous cell lung carcinoma. The rearrangement joins TRBV10-3 to TRBJ1-2; possibly TRBD1 for D (6 bases). CDR3 sequence reads: CAISERDRTNYGYTF. CDR3 in DNA: TGTGCCATCAGTGAGAGAGACAGGACGAACTATGGCTACACCTTC.